This T cell receptor (beta chain) comes out of a study of Graves' ophthalmopathy and Graves' hyperthyroidism. Study-level information: Untreated patients at initial diagnosis provided peripheral blood.

Overall study results and limits: Most thyroid-expanded clonotypes exceeding 0.001 frequency were also found in blood.

This clonotype occurred many times. What it recognizes is unknown. Beta-chain TCR CDR3 regions were amplified from RNA transcripts. In the first round, RT-PCR was carried out with HTBI primers, and a multiplex PCR formed the second round. In TCRdb, the multiplex PCR reads were re-called with MiXCR into one record per CDR3 protein. The sample shows 650,000 to 800,000 distinct CDR3 sequences, more than 40% of them seen only once. Per germline, CDR1 ENHRY and CDR2 SYGVKD. The CDR3 spans 17 residues. Unmatched junction bases numbered 8, after V lost 4 bases and J lost 1 base. The sequenced sample was peripheral blood. The chain combines TRBV10-3 with TRBJ1-4; TRBD1 matches 8 bases. The sequence was collected from an adult man with Graves' ophthalmopathy. Here the CDR3 reads CAISGTGRFETNEKLFF. The DNA for the CDR3 is TGTGCCATCAGTGGGACAGGGAGGTTCGAAACTAATGAAAAACTGTTTTTT.